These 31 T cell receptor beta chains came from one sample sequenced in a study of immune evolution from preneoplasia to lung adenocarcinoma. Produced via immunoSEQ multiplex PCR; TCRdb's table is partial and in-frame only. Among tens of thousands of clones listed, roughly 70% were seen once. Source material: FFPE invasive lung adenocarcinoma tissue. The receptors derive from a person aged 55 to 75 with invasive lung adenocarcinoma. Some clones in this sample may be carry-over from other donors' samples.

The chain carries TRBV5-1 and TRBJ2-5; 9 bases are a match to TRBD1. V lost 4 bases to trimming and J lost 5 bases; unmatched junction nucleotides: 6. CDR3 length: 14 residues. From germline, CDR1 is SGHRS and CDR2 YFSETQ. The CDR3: CASSITGGEETQYF. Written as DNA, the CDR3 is TGCGCCAGCAGCATTACAGGGGGCGAGGAGACCCAGTACTTC.

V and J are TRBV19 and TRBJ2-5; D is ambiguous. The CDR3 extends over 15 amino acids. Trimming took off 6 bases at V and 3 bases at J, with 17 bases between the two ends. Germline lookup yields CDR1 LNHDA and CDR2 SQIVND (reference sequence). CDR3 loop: CASRLLGSPEETQYF. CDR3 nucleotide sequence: TGTGCCAGTAGATTATTGGGCAGCCCCGAAGAGACCCAGTACTTC.

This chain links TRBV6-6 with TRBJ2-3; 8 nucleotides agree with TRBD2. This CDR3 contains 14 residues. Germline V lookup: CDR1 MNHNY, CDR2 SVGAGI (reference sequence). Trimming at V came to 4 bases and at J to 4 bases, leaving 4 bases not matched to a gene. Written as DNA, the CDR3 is TGTGCCAGCAGTTTTAGCGGGAACGCAGATACGCAGTATTTT. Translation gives CASSFSGNADTQYF.

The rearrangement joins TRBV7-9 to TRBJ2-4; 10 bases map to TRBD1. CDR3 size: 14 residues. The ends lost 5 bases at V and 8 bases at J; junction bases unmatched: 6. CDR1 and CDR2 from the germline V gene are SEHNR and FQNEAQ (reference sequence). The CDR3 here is CASSRDRGLYIQYF. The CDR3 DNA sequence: TGTGCCAGCAGCAGGGACAGGGGTCTATACATTCAGTACTTC.

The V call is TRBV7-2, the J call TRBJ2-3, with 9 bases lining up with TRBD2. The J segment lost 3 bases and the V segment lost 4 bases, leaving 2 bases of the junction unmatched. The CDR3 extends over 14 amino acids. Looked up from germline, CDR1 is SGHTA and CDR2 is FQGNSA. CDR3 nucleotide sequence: TGTGCCAGCAGCTCGGGACTAGCTACAGATACGCAGTATTTT. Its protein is CASSSGLATDTQYF.

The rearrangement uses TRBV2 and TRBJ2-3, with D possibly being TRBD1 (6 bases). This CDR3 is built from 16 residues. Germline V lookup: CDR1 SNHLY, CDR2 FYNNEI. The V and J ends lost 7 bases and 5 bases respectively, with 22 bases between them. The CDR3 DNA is TGTGCCAGCAAGCCACAAGGACAGACTCTGCGAGATACGCAGTATTTT. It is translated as CASKPQGQTLRDTQYF.

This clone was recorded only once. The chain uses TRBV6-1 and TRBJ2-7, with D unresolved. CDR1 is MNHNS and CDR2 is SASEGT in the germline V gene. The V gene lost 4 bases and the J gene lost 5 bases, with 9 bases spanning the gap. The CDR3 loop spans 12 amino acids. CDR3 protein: CASSVYRDEQYF. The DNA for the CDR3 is TGTGCCAGCAGTGTTTACAGAGACGAGCAGTACTTC.

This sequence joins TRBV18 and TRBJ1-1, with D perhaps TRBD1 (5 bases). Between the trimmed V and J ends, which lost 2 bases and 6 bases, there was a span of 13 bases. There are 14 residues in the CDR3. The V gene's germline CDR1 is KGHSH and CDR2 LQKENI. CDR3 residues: CASSPTTGGAEAFF. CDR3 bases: TGTGCCAGCTCACCAACGACCGGGGGGGCTGAAGCTTTCTTT.

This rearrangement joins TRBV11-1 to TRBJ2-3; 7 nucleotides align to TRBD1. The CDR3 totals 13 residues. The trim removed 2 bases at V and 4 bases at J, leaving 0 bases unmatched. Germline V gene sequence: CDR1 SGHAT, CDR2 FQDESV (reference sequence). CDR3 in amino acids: CASSLQGADTQYF. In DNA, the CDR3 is TGTGCCAGCAGCTTACAGGGGGCAGATACGCAGTATTTT.

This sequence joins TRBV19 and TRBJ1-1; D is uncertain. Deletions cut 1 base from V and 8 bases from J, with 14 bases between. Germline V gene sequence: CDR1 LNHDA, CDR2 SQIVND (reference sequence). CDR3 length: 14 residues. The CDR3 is CASSIVSSRREAFF. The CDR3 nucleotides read TGTGCCAGTAGTATAGTTTCAAGCAGGAGGGAAGCTTTCTTT.

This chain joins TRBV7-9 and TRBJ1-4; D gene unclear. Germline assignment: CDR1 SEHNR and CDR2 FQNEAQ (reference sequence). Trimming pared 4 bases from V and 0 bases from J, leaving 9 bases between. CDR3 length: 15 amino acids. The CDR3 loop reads CASSSVLATNEKLFF. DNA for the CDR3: TGTGCCAGCAGCTCCGTACTTGCAACTAATGAAAAACTGTTTTTT.

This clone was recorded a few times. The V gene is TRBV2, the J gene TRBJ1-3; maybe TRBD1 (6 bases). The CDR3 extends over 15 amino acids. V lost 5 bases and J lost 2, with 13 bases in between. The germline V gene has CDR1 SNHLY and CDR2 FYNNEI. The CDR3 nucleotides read TGTGCCAGCAGTAACAGGGTCGAAACTGGAAACACCATATATTTT. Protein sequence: CASSNRVETGNTIYF.

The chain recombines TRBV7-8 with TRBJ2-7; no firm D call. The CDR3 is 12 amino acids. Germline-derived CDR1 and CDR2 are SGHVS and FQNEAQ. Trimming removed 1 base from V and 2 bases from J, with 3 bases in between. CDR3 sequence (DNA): TGTGCCAGCAGCTTAGGGGCCTACGAGCAGTACTTC. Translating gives CASSLGAYEQYF.

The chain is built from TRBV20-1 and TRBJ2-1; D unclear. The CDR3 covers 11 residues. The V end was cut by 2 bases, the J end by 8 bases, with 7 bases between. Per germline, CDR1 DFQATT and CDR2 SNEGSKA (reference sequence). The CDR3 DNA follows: TGCAGTGCTAGAAGATCCTATGAGCAGTTCTTC. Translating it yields CSARRSYEQFF.

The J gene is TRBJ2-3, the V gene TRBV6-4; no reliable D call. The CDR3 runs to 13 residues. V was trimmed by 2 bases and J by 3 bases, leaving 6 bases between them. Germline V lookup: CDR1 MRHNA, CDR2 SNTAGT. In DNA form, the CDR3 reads TGTGCCAGCAGTGACGAGGAAACAGATACGCAGTATTTT. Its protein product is CASSDEETDTQYF.

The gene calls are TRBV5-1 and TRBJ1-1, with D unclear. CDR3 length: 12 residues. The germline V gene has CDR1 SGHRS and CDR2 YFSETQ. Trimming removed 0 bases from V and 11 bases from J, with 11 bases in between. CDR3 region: CASSLEGPQAFF. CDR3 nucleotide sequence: TGCGCCAGCAGCTTGGAGGGCCCTCAGGCTTTCTTT.

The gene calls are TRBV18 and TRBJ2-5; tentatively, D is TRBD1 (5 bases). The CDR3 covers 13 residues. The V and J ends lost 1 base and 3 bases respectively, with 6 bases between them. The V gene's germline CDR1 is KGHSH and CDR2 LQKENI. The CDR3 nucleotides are TGTGCCAGCTCACCACGCAGGGAAGAGACCCAGTACTTC. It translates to CASSPRREETQYF. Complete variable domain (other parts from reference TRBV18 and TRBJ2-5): NAGVMQNPRHLVRRRGQEARLRCSPMKGHSHVYWYRQLPEEGLKFMVYLQKENIIDESGMPKERFSAEFPKEGPSILRIQQVVRGDSAAYFCASSPRREETQYFGPGTRLLVL.

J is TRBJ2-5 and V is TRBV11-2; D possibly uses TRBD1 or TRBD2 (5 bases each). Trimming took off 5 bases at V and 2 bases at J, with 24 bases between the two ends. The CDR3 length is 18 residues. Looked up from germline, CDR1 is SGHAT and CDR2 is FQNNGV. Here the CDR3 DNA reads TGTGCCAGCAGCCCGTGGTCCGGGGCTCTTGCCAGACAAGAGACCCAGTACTTC. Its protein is CASSPWSGALARQETQYF.

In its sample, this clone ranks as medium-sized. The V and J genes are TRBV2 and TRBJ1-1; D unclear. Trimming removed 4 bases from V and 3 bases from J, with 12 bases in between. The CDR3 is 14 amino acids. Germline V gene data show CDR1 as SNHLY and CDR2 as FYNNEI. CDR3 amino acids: CASSAQTAHTEAFF. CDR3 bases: TGTGCCAGCAGTGCCCAAACAGCGCACACTGAAGCTTTCTTT.

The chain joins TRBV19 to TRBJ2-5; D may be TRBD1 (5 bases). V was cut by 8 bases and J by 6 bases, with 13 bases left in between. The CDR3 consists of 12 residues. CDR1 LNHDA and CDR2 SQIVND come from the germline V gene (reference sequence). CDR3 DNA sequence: TGTGCCAGTTCTCCTGGGGCGCAGACCCAGTACTTC. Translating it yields CASSPGAQTQYF.

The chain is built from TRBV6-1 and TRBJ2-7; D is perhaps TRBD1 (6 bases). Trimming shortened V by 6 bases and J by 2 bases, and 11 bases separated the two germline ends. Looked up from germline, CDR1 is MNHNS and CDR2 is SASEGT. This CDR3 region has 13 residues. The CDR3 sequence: CASRPGQAYEQYF. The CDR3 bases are TGTGCCAGCAGGCCGGGACAAGCCTACGAGCAGTACTTC.

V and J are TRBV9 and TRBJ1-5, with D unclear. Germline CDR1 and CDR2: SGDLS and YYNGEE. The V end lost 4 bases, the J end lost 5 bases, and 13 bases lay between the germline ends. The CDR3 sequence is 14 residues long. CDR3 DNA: TGTGCCAGCAGCCCCGACCTTACGGATCAGCCCCAGCATTTT. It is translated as CASSPDLTDQPQHF.

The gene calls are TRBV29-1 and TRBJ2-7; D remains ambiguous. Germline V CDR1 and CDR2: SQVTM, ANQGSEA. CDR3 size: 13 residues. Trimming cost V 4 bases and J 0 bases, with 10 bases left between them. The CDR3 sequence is CSVGQRRSYEQYF. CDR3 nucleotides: TGCAGCGTTGGACAACGCCGCTCCTACGAGCAGTACTTC.

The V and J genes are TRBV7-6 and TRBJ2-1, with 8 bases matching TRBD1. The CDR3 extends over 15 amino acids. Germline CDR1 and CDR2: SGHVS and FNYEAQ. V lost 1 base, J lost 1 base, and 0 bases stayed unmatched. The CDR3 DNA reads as TGTGCCAGCAGCTTAGGGACAGGGTCCTACAATGAGCAGTTCTTC. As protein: CASSLGTGSYNEQFF.

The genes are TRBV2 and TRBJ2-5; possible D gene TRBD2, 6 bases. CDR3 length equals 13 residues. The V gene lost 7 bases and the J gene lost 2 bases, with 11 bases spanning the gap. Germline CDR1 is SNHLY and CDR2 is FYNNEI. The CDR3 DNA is TGTGCCAGCAAAAGGCGGGAACAAGAGACCCAGTACTTC. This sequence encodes CASKRREQETQYF.

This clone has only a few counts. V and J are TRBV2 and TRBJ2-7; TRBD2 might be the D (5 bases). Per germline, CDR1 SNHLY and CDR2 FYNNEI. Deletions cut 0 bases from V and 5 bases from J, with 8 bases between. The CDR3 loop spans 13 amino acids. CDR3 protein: CASSEAEDDEQYF. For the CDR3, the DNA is TGTGCCAGCAGTGAAGCGGAGGACGACGAGCAGTACTTC.

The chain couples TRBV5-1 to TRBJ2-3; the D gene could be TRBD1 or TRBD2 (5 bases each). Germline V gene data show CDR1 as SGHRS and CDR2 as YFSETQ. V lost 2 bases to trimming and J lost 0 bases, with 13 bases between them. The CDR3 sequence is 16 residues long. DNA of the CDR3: TGCGCCAGCAGCTTTACCGGGACGGGAAGCACAGATACGCAGTATTTT. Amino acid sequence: CASSFTGTGSTDTQYF.

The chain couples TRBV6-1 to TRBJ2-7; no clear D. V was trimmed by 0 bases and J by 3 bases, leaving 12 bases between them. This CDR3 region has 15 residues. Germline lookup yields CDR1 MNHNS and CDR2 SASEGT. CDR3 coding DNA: TGTGCCAGCAGTGAAGCCGGTCATTACGTCTACGAGCAGTACTTC. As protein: CASSEAGHYVYEQYF.

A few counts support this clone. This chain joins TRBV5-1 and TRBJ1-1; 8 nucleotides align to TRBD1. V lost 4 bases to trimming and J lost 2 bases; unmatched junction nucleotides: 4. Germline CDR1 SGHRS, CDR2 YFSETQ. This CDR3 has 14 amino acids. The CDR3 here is CASSQTGVNTEAFF. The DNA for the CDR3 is TGCGCCAGCAGCCAGACAGGGGTAAACACTGAAGCTTTCTTT.

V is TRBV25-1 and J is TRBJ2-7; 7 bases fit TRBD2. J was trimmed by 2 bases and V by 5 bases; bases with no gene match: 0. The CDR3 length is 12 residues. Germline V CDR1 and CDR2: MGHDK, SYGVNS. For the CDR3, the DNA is TGTGCCAGCAGTCGGGGGGCCTACGAGCAGTACTTC. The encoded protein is CASSRGAYEQYF.

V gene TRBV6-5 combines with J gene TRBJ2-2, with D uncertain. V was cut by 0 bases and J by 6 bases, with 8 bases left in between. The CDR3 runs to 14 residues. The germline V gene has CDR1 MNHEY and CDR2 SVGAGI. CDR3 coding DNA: TGTGCCAGCAGTTACTCGAGAGAGGCCGGGGAGCTGTTTTTT. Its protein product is CASSYSREAGELFF.